This TCR beta chain was found in a study of blood T cell repertoires in COVID-19. About the study: T cells, B-cell-depleted T cells, or PBMCs provided the cDNA or gDNA that served as material.

After removal of 4 bases from V and 0 bases from J, the junction contained 2 bases not matched to a gene. Germline CDR1 LGHDT, CDR2 YNNKEL (reference sequence). The CDR3 extends over 14 amino acids. Only in-frame clones appear in the TCRdb table, and some are missing; sequencing was by immunoSEQ multiplex PCR. The data contain 60,000 or so clones, approximately 85% of them singletons. Sequencing input: peripheral blood. This receptor was obtained from a human donor in a cohort sampled during active COVID-19. This chain uses TRBV3-1 (or the pseudogene TRBV3-2) with TRBJ2-5; TRBD1 aligns across 7 bases. The CDR3 region has the DNA TGTGCCAGCAGCCTGGGACAGCACCAAGAGACCCAGTACTTC. It yields the protein CASSLGQHQETQYF.